Presented here are 18 T cell receptor beta chains from one specimen sequenced in a study of Ad26.COV2.S vaccination and SARS-CoV-2 variants. Treatment defined: approximately 18 received Ad26.COV2.S at low or high dose, single or two shots; roughly 5 received placebo; per-sample allocation not given. On day 63 after the first injection, vaccine and placebo recipients gave samples. Produced via immunoSEQ multiplex PCR; TCRdb's table is partial and in-frame only. The sample records hundreds of thousands of clones, approximately 88% being singletons. The sample here was peripheral blood, taken in a trial of Ad26.COV2.S vaccine versus placebo. The receptors stem from a person aged 18-60 years who received the Ad26.COV2.S COVID-19 vaccine or a placebo.

Written as DNA, the CDR3 is TGTGCCAGCAGCTGGCGGGGGATTGGCACCGGGGAGCTGTTTTTT. The encoded protein is CASSWRGIGTGELFF. The chain recombines TRBV7-9 with TRBJ2-2; 7 positions match TRBD2. The CDR3 has 15 residues. With 4 bases clipped from V and 4 bases from J, the junction kept 6 bases outside the gene matches. In germline, CDR1 is SEHNR, CDR2 FQNEAQ (reference sequence).

The V and J genes are TRBV5-1 and TRBJ2-1, with D perhaps TRBD2 (7 bases). Germline V gene lookup returns CDR1 SGHRS and CDR2 YFSETQ. This CDR3 spans 14 amino acids. The ends were cut back, 3 bases at V and 8 bases at J, with 15 bases in the middle. CDR3 bases: TGCGCCAGCAGCTCCGGACTAGGGGGATATGAGCAGTTCTTC. This encodes CASSSGLGGYEQFF.

V is TRBV14 and J is TRBJ2-7, with D perhaps matching TRBD2 (7 bases). The CDR3 contains 13 residues. Per germline, CDR1 SGHDN and CDR2 FVKESK. Between the trimmed V and J ends, which lost 4 bases and 5 bases, there was a span of 12 bases. CDR3 sequence: CASSREGGNEQYF. CDR3 sequence (DNA): TGTGCCAGCAGCCGGGAGGGGGGGAACGAGCAGTACTTC.

This clone came up once. The V gene is TRBV29-1, the J gene TRBJ2-1, with 7 bases aligning to TRBD2. Germline V gives CDR1 SQVTM, CDR2 ANQGSEA. The CDR3 spans 14 residues. V gave up 4 bases and J gave up 8 bases; unmatched junction bases: 11. The CDR3 spells CSVVGRLATHEQFF. CDR3 DNA: TGCAGCGTTGTGGGTCGACTAGCAACCCATGAGCAGTTCTTC.

This chain uses TRBV18 with TRBJ1-3, with D hard to call. The CDR3 is made up of 16 amino acids. Trimming removed 1 base at V and 0 bases at J, with 10 bases between. Per germline, CDR1 KGHSH and CDR2 LQKENI. The CDR3 DNA reads TGTGCCAGCTCACCACAGGACCCCCTCTCTGGAAACACCATATATTTT. Translation: CASSPQDPLSGNTIYF.

With respect to this clone: Compared with germline, one end of the junction differs, possibly owing to a read error. V gene TRBV12-3 or TRBV12-4 combines with J gene TRBJ2-1, with D tentatively TRBD2 (6 bases). The CDR3 loop spans 12 amino acids. CDR3 loop: CASSLTQGREIF. DNA of the CDR3: TGTGCCAGCAGTTTAACTCAGGGACGGGAGATCTTC.

The chain joins TRBV7-9 to TRBJ2-1; 8 bases map to TRBD2. V dropped 5 bases and J dropped 4; count of bases not matched to a gene: 16. The CDR3 covers 18 residues. Germline V CDR1 and CDR2: SEHNR, FQNEAQ (reference sequence). This chain's CDR3 is CASSPRPSTSGLYNEQFF. In DNA form, the CDR3 reads TGTGCCAGCAGCCCCCGTCCCAGTACTAGCGGTCTTTACAATGAGCAGTTCTTC.

This chain joins TRBV13 and TRBJ1-1, with 12 nucleotides matching TRBD1. This CDR3 spans 20 amino acids. Germline values: CDR1 PRHDT, CDR2 FYEKMQ (reference sequence). Unmatched junction bases numbered 14, after V lost 2 bases and J lost 1 base. The CDR3 loop reads CASSLLRDRGRGKANTEAFF. The CDR3 coding sequence is TGTGCCAGCAGCTTACTCCGGGACAGGGGGCGCGGGAAGGCGAACACTGAAGCTTTCTTT.

The chain is built from TRBV11-1 and TRBJ2-5; D possibly corresponds to TRBD2 (6 bases). This CDR3 is built from 15 residues. Germline loops: CDR1 SGHAT, CDR2 FQDESV (reference sequence). V was pared by 5 bases and J by 4 bases, with 17 bases between. The CDR3 reads CASSQGGEFGETQYF. CDR3 sequence (DNA): TGTGCCAGCAGCCAAGGAGGGGAATTCGGAGAGACCCAGTACTTC.

V and J are TRBV5-4 and TRBJ1-4; 7 nucleotides align to TRBD1. Germline V lookup: CDR1 SGHNT, CDR2 YYREEE (reference sequence). The J segment lost 0 bases and the V segment lost 0 bases, leaving 11 bases of the junction unmatched. CDR3 length: 19 amino acids. As DNA, the CDR3 is TGTGCCAGCAGCTTGGGGCGGACAGGCCGTATAGCAACTAATGAAAAACTGTTTTTT. Translated, it gives CASSLGRTGRIATNEKLFF.

This clone was found a few times. The J gene is TRBJ2-7, the V gene TRBV10-3; maybe TRBD1 (6 bases). The CDR3 has 12 amino acids. The ends were cut back, 11 bases at V and 0 bases at J, with 11 bases in the middle. The V gene's germline CDR1 is ENHRY and CDR2 SYGVKD. Here the CDR3 reads CAVGTFSYEQYF. CDR3 nucleotides: TGTGCCGTCGGGACATTCTCCTACGAGCAGTACTTC.

The rearrangement joins TRBV7-9 to TRBJ1-4; tentative D call: TRBD1 (6 bases). Germline lookup yields CDR1 SEHNR and CDR2 FQNEAQ (reference sequence). This CDR3 region has 15 residues. V gave up 0 bases and J gave up 8 bases, with 13 bases separating them. The DNA for the CDR3 is TGTGCCAGCAGCTTAGCGAGGGGGGGCAGAGAAAAACTGTTTTTT. It translates to CASSLARGGREKLFF.

The rearrangement joins TRBV3-1 (or the pseudogene TRBV3-2) to TRBJ1-5; D is unresolved. Looked up from germline, CDR1 is LGHDT and CDR2 is YNNKEL (reference sequence). The V gene lost 1 base and the J gene lost 6 bases, with 7 bases spanning the gap. The CDR3 contains 13 residues. The CDR3 sequence: CASSQGISQPQHF. The CDR3 nucleotides read TGTGCCAGCAGCCAAGGGATTAGTCAGCCCCAGCATTTT.

V usage is TRBV30 and J usage is TRBJ2-3; TRBD2 matches 12 bases. V shed 6 bases, J shed 3 bases, and the junction held 19 bases outside the gene matches. Germline V gene lookup returns CDR1 GTSNPN and CDR2 SVGIG (reference sequence). This CDR3 region has 19 residues. The CDR3 bases are TGTGCCTGTAATGGCGGGCTAGCGGGAGGGGGGATTTGGACAGATACGCAGTATTTT. Protein sequence: CACNGGLAGGGIWTDTQYF.

V usage is TRBV6-5 and J usage is TRBJ2-1; D is unresolved. The CDR3 loop spans 14 amino acids. The V gene lost 7 bases and the J gene lost 0 bases, with 10 bases spanning the gap. Germline CDR1 reads MNHEY; CDR2 reads SVGAGI. The CDR3 DNA reads as TGTGCCAGCACGGACCAAAGCTCCTACAATGAGCAGTTCTTC. Translated: CASTDQSSYNEQFF.

The chain couples TRBV7-2 to TRBJ1-6, with 9 bases fitting TRBD1. Trimming took 5 bases from V and 7 from J; bases not matched to a gene: 3. The CDR3 sequence is 14 residues long. Germline lookup yields CDR1 SGHTA and CDR2 FQGNSA. This chain's CDR3 is CASSPGQGNSPLHF. The CDR3 DNA reads TGTGCCAGCAGCCCCGGACAGGGGAATTCACCCCTCCACTTT. Complete variable domain (other parts from reference TRBV7-2 and TRBJ1-6): GAGVSQSPSNKVTEKGKDVELRCDPISGHTALYWYRQSLGQGLEFLIYFQGNSAPDKSGLPSDRFSAERTGGSVSTLTIQRTQQEDSAVYLCASSPGQGNSPLHFGNGTRLTVT.

This chain links TRBV10-3 with TRBJ1-1; 7 bases map to TRBD1. Germline V gives CDR1 ENHRY, CDR2 SYGVKD. The junction had 6 bases not matched to a gene; V was cut back by 7 bases and J by 1 base. The CDR3 sequence is 14 residues long. CDR3 in amino acids: CAITQGQSNTEAFF. The CDR3 DNA sequence: TGTGCCATCACCCAGGGACAGTCGAACACTGAAGCTTTCTTT.

The chain joins TRBV7-8 to TRBJ2-7, with 8 bases aligning to TRBD2. J gave up 0 bases and V 5 bases, and 9 bases lay outside the gene matches. CDR1 is SGHVS and CDR2 is FQNEAQ in the germline V gene. This CDR3 has 16 amino acids. CDR3 nucleotides: TGTGCCAGCAGCCCCGAACTAGCGGCAAGCTCCTACGAGCAGTACTTC. Amino acid sequence: CASSPELAASSYEQYF.